Presented here are 26 T cell receptor beta chains from one specimen sequenced in a study of cytomegalovirus exposure and HLA in healthy donors. The protocol was immunoSEQ multiplex PCR, while the TCRdb copy is restricted to in-frame clones and leaves out a portion. The sample has 100,000 to 150,000 clones, roughly 95% seen once; the top ten hold around 1.7%. Material for sequencing was PBMCs. The origin of the receptors is a man younger than 30 in good health and CMV-seronegative.

V and J are TRBV4-3 and TRBJ2-1, with D maybe TRBD1 (6 bases). V shed 5 bases and J shed 6 bases, with 17 bases lying between them. Germline V gene sequence: CDR1 LGHNA, CDR2 YSLEER. CDR3 length equals 15 residues. CDR3 nucleotide sequence: TGCGCCAGCAGCAGCCATTACATGGACAGCAATGAGCAGTTCTTC. Translating it yields CASSSHYMDSNEQFF.

The chain employs TRBV4-2 and TRBJ2-2, with 7 nucleotides matching TRBD2. The V gene's germline CDR1 is LGHNA and CDR2 YNFKEQ. This CDR3 has 14 residues. Trimming removed 3 bases from V and 5 bases from J; junction bases left unmatched: 3. The CDR3 coding sequence is TGTGCCAGCAGCCATGCGGGAGATACCGGGGAGCTGTTTTTT. Protein sequence: CASSHAGDTGELFF.

The chain has TRBV5-4 and TRBJ2-3, with a weak D call TRBD2 (6 bases). V was pared by 4 bases and J by 1 base, with 13 bases between. In germline, CDR1 is SGHNT, CDR2 YYREEE (reference sequence). This CDR3 is built from 15 residues. CDR3 region: CASSPAGFGTDTQYF. The CDR3 DNA sequence: TGTGCCAGCAGCCCCGCGGGATTCGGCACAGATACGCAGTATTTT.

The V call is TRBV29-1, the J call TRBJ1-2; the D gene is possibly TRBD1 (5 bases). The V gene lost 2 bases and the J gene lost 4 bases, with 8 bases spanning the gap. The CDR3 is made up of 12 amino acids. The germline CDR1 and CDR2 sequences are SQVTM and ANQGSEA. CDR3 DNA sequence: TGCAGCGTTGAACAGGGCCTCTATGGCTACACCTTC. Amino acids: CSVEQGLYGYTF.

The chain links TRBV5-1 to TRBJ2-1; D perhaps matches TRBD2 (5 bases). The V end lost 2 bases, the J end lost 10 bases, and 10 bases lay between the germline ends. The germline gives CDR1 SGHRS, CDR2 YFSETQ. The CDR3 is 12 amino acids. In DNA form, the CDR3 reads TGCGCCAGCAGCTTTGGGGAGAACGAGCAGTTCTTC. This gives the protein CASSFGENEQFF. The variable domain in full, with the rest retrieved from reference TRBV5-1 and TRBJ2-1, is KAGVTQTPRYLIKTRGQQVTLSCSPISGHRSVSWYQQTPGQGLQFLFEYFSETQRNKGNFPGRFSGRQFSNSRSEMNVSTLELGDSALYLCASSFGENEQFFGPGTRLTVL.

The rearrangement uses TRBV19 and TRBJ2-5, with 14 bases lining up with TRBD2. The CDR3 spans 16 residues. The germline gives CDR1 LNHDA, CDR2 SQIVND (reference sequence). Germline trimming cut 6 bases from V and 4 bases from J; bases unmatched to any gene: 7. The CDR3 sequence: CASSPIGTSGGETQYF. CDR3 nucleotides: TGTGCCAGTAGCCCAATAGGGACTAGCGGGGGAGAGACCCAGTACTTC. Combining the CDR3 with reference TRBV19 and TRBJ2-5 gives the whole variable domain DGGITQSPKYLFRKEGQNVTLSCEQNLNHDAMYWYRQDPGQGLRLIYYSQIVNDFQKGDIAEGYSVSREKKESFPLTVTSAQKNPTAFYLCASSPIGTSGGETQYFGPGTRLLVL.

The chain carries TRBV7-2 and TRBJ2-5; possibly TRBD1 for D (6 bases). Germline values: CDR1 SGHTA, CDR2 FQGNSA. The CDR3 sequence is 16 residues long. V shed 0 bases and J shed 3 bases, with 14 bases lying between them. The CDR3 DNA follows: TGTGCCAGCAGCTTAGCCCCGGACAGCTTCGAAGAGACCCAGTACTTC. It is translated as CASSLAPDSFEETQYF. The complete variable domain, with remaining parts taken from reference TRBV7-2 and TRBJ2-5, reads GAGVSQSPSNKVTEKGKDVELRCDPISGHTALYWYRQSLGQGLEFLIYFQGNSAPDKSGLPSDRFSAERTGGSVSTLTIQRTQQEDSAVYLCASSLAPDSFEETQYFGPGTRLLVL.

The count of this clone is one. In nucleotides, the CDR3 is TGTGCCAGTAGCCTAGGGGGCGTTGGCTCCACCACCGGGGAGCTGTTTTTT. Translation gives CASSLGGVGSTTGELFF. The chain is built from TRBV19 and TRBJ2-2; TRBD1 matches at 7 bases. Germline CDR1 is LNHDA and CDR2 is SQIVND (reference sequence). This CDR3 comprises 17 residues. Unmatched junction bases numbered 14, after V lost 6 bases and J lost 4 bases.

The chain couples TRBV6-5 to TRBJ1-1; maybe TRBD1 (5 bases). CDR1 MNHEY and CDR2 SVGAGI come from the germline V gene. The CDR3 runs 13 residues. The V end lost 8 bases, the J end lost 1 base, and 11 bases lay between the germline ends. DNA for the CDR3: TGTGCCAGCTTTCAGGGAGGGAACACTGAAGCTTTCTTT. Translating gives CASFQGGNTEAFF.

The J gene is TRBJ1-4, the V gene TRBV7-2; D is possibly TRBD1 (6 bases). V lost 1 base and J 7 bases, leaving 10 bases between the germline ends. CDR1 and CDR2 from the germline V gene are SGHTA and FQGNSA. The CDR3 length is 14 residues. The CDR3 here is CASSLGGQAEKLFF. In DNA, the CDR3 is TGTGCCAGCAGCTTAGGGGGGCAGGCTGAAAAACTGTTTTTT.

The chain recombines TRBV6-6 with TRBJ1-5, with 7 bases identical to TRBD1. V lost 6 bases, J lost 2 bases, and 10 bases stayed unmatched. The germline V gene has CDR1 MNHNY and CDR2 SVGAGI (reference sequence). CDR3 size: 16 residues. The CDR3 sequence is CASSPNTGVGNQPQHF. The DNA for the CDR3 is TGTGCCAGCAGCCCCAATACAGGGGTTGGCAATCAGCCCCAGCATTTT.

The V gene is TRBV5-5, the J gene TRBJ1-5; TRBD1 is a possible D gene (5 bases). The CDR3 has 15 residues. V lost 1 base and J 0 bases, leaving 8 bases between the germline ends. Per germline, CDR1 SGHKS and CDR2 YYEKEE (reference sequence). The DNA for the CDR3 is TGTGCCAGCAGCTTGTCGGGGGATAGCAATCAGCCCCAGCATTTT. As protein: CASSLSGDSNQPQHF.

This CDR3 is CASSQGAALMNTEAFF. CDR3 in DNA: TGCGCCAGCAGCCAGGGGGCGGCCCTCATGAACACTGAAGCTTTCTTT. The rearrangement uses TRBV4-1 and TRBJ1-1; D may be TRBD1 (6 bases). This CDR3 has 16 amino acids. Trimming removed 3 bases from V and 0 bases from J, with 14 bases in between. The germline CDR1 and CDR2 sequences are MGHRA and YSYEKL.

Worth noting for this clone: One end of the junction does not line up with germline, which may come from a read error. The chain joins TRBV6-1 to TRBJ2-7, with TRBD1 identical over 9 bases. The germline V gene has CDR1 MNHNS and CDR2 SASEGT. The CDR3 spans 14 residues. The CDR3 protein is CASSGTGFFYGQYF. DNA for the CDR3: TGTGCCAGCTCCGGGACAGGGTTTTTCTACGGGCAGTACTTC.

V is TRBV30 and J is TRBJ1-2; TRBD1 matches at 10 bases. Germline V CDR1 and CDR2: GTSNPN, SVGIG (reference sequence). J was trimmed by 9 bases and V by 0 bases; bases with no gene match: 7. The length of the CDR3 is 14 residues. CDR3 sequence: CAWSVGTGVGSYTF. The CDR3 bases are TGTGCCTGGAGTGTAGGGACAGGGGTTGGGAGCTACACCTTC. The whole variable domain, remainder taken from reference TRBV30 and TRBJ1-2, is SQTIHQWPATLVQPVGSPLSLECTVEGTSNPNLYWYRQAAGRGLQLLFYSVGIGQISSEVPQNLSASRPQDRQFILSSKKLLLSDSGFYLCAWSVGTGVGSYTFGSGTRLTVV.

J is TRBJ2-5 and V is TRBV7-3, with TRBD1 identical over 9 bases. The junction had 4 bases not matched to a gene; V was cut back by 3 bases and J by 5 bases. This CDR3 spans 14 amino acids. Germline V gene lookup returns CDR1 SGHTA and CDR2 FQGTGA. The CDR3 reads CASSFTGGRETQYF. In nucleotides, the CDR3 is TGTGCCAGCAGCTTCACAGGGGGCCGGGAGACCCAGTACTTC. The variable domain in full, completed from reference TRBV7-3 and TRBJ2-5, reads GAGVSQTPSNKVTEKGKYVELRCDPISGHTALYWYRQSLGQGPEFLIYFQGTGAADDSGLPNDRFFAVRPEGSVSTLKIQRTERGDSAVYLCASSFTGGRETQYFGPGTRLLVL.

V gene TRBV28 combines with J gene TRBJ2-6, with 7 bases aligning to TRBD1. This CDR3 region has 14 residues. The V segment lost 9 bases and the J segment 0 bases; nucleotides outside the gene matches: 2. In germline, CDR1 is MDHEN, CDR2 SYDVKM. The CDR3 nucleotides are TGTGCCAGTGGACAGGCCTCTGGGGCCAACGTCCTGACTTTC. This gives the protein CASGQASGANVLTF.

V gene TRBV6-1 combines with J gene TRBJ2-5; 7 positions agree with TRBD1. Gene TRBJ2-7 matches the end of the DNA better, so the J call may be wrong. In germline, CDR1 is MNHNS, CDR2 SASEGT. The CDR3 length is 14 residues. The CDR3 nucleotides read TGTGCCAGCAAGATGGACAGGTCTTCCTACGAGCAGTACTTC. Amino acids: CASKMDRSSYEQYF.

V is TRBV18 and J is TRBJ1-1; TRBD1 is a possible D gene (5 bases). The CDR3 runs to 15 residues. Between the trimmed V and J ends, which lost 3 bases and 0 bases, there was a span of 11 bases. From germline, CDR1 is KGHSH and CDR2 LQKENI. The CDR3 sequence: CASSPDRFMNTEAFF. The CDR3 coding sequence is TGTGCCAGCTCACCCGACAGATTCATGAACACTGAAGCTTTCTTT.

This sequence joins TRBV9 and TRBJ1-2; 7 nucleotides match TRBD1. With V trimmed by 4 bases and J by 8 bases, 5 bases remained unmatched. Germline lookup yields CDR1 SGDLS and CDR2 YYNGEE. CDR3 length: 12 amino acids. For the CDR3, the DNA is TGTGCCAGCAGCCTCGACAGGGTGGGCTACACCTTC. Protein product: CASSLDRVGYTF.

This chain links TRBV28 with TRBJ1-5; TRBD1 matches at 10 bases. The germline V gene encodes CDR1 MDHEN and CDR2 SYDVKM. V shed 5 bases and J 0 bases; nucleotides not matched to a gene: 4. CDR3 length: 16 residues. CDR3 DNA sequence: TGTGCCAGCAGTCCCAGGGACAGGGGTAGCAATCAGCCCCAGCATTTT. It specifies CASSPRDRGSNQPQHF. Full variable domain (missing parts from reference TRBV28 and TRBJ1-5): DVKVTQSSRYLVKRTGEKVFLECVQDMDHENMFWYRQDPGLGLRLIYFSYDVKMKEKGDIPEGYSVSREKKERFSLILESASTNQTSMYLCASSPRDRGSNQPQHFGDGTRLSIL.

The V and J genes are TRBV28 and TRBJ2-1; 8 bases agree with TRBD2. The CDR3 sequence is 15 residues long. V dropped 6 bases and J dropped 6; count of bases not matched to a gene: 10. Germline V lookup: CDR1 MDHEN, CDR2 SYDVKM. CDR3 in amino acids: CASRPTSGSLNEQFF. The CDR3 bases are TGTGCCAGCAGACCTACTAGCGGCTCACTCAATGAGCAGTTCTTC. The variable domain in full, with the rest retrieved from reference TRBV28 and TRBJ2-1, is DVKVTQSSRYLVKRTGEKVFLECVQDMDHENMFWYRQDPGLGLRLIYFSYDVKMKEKGDIPEGYSVSREKKERFSLILESASTNQTSMYLCASRPTSGSLNEQFFGPGTRLTVL.

In DNA form, the CDR3 reads TGTGCCAGCAGCCCACCTCAGACAGGGGGATATGAAAAACTGTTTTTT. Translating gives CASSPPQTGGYEKLFF. The chain recombines TRBV9 with TRBJ1-4; TRBD1 matches at 9 bases. The germline CDR1 and CDR2 sequences are SGDLS and YYNGEE. This CDR3 has 16 amino acids. V lost 4 bases to trimming and J lost 6 bases; unmatched junction nucleotides: 10.

The chain combines TRBV5-6 with TRBJ1-5; possibly TRBD1 for D (5 bases). The germline CDR1 and CDR2 sequences are SGHDT and YYEEEE. The V end was cut by 3 bases, the J end by 6 bases, with 10 bases between. This CDR3 is 13 amino acids long. The DNA of the CDR3 is TGTGCCAGCAGCTGGGGCGAAAGTCAGCCCCAGCATTTT. It is translated as CASSWGESQPQHF. The full variable domain, in which reference TRBV5-6 and TRBJ1-5 provide the parts outside the CDR3, is DAGVTQSPTHLIKTRGQQVTLRCSPKSGHDTVSWYQQALGQGPQFIFQYYEEEERQRGNFPDRFSGHQFPNYSSELNVNALLLGDSALYLCASSWGESQPQHFGDGTRLSIL.

The chain has TRBV6-5 and TRBJ2-5; 7 bases align to TRBD2. Germline CDR1 and CDR2: MNHEY and SVGAGI. V was clipped by 5 bases and J by 5 bases; unmatched bases: 8. The CDR3 contains 14 residues. This CDR3 reads CASSPVPSGETQYF. In DNA form, the CDR3 reads TGTGCCAGCAGTCCCGTTCCTAGCGGTGAGACCCAGTACTTC.

This chain connects TRBV4-2 to TRBJ1-1, with D possibly TRBD1 on 5 matching bases. The CDR3 contains 16 residues. Germline V gene sequence: CDR1 LGHNA, CDR2 YNFKEQ. Between the trimmed V and J ends, which lost 0 bases and 1 base, there was a span of 12 bases. CDR3 DNA sequence: TGTGCCAGCAGCCAAGACCCGTGGCAGGGGAACACTGAAGCTTTCTTT. It translates to CASSQDPWQGNTEAFF.